This TCR beta chain was found in a study of shared clonotypes between healthy human individuals. Generated by immunoSEQ multiplex PCR, the TCRdb table keeps only in-frame clones and is missing some. This sample has over 95,000 clones, with more than 65% found just once. CDR1 is SGHAT and CDR2 is FQNNGV in the germline V gene. CDR3 length equals 13 residues. Trimming shortened V by 1 base and J by 2 bases, and 6 bases separated the two germline ends. Sample: memory CD8+ T cells sorted from blood. The sample's subset: CD45RO+ cells pooled with CCR7-negative TemRA cells. The rearrangement uses TRBV11-2 and TRBJ2-7; D not resolved. This TCR came from a woman in her twenties or thirties in good health. Written as DNA, the CDR3 is TGTGCCAGCAGCTTAGCCCCAACCTACGAGCAGTACTTC. It codes for CASSLAPTYEQYF.